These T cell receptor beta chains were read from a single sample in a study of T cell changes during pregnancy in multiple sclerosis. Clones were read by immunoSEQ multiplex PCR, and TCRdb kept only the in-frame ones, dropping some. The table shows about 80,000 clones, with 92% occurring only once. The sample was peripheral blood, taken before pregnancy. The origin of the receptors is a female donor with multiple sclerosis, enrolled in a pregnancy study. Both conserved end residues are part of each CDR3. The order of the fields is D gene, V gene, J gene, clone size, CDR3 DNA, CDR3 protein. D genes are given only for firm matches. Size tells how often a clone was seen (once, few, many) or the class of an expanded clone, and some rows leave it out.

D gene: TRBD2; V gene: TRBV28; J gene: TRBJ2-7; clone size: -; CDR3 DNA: TGTGCCAGCAGCCCGGGACTAGTTGGCCTCTACGAGCAGTACTTC; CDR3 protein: CASSPGLVGLYEQYF
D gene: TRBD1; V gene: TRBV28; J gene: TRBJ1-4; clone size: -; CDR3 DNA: TGTGCCAGCAGTGACTATCAGACAGGGAATGAAAAACTGTTTTTT; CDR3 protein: CASSDYQTGNEKLFF
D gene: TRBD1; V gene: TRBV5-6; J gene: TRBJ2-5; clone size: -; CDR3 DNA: TGTGCCAGCAGCTTGGGGCAGGGGGACAGGGGGACCCAGTACTTC; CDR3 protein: CASSLGQGDRGTQYF
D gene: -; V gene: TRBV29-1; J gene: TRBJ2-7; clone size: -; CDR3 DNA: TGCAGCGTTGAAGTAGGCCGCGGCGCTATCTACGAGCAGTACTTC; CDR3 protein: CSVEVGRGAIYEQYF
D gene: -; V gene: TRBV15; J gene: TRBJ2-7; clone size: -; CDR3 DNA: TGTGCCACCAGCAGAGAAGGGAGCGTCTCCTACGAGCAGTACTTC; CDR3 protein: CATSREGSVSYEQYF
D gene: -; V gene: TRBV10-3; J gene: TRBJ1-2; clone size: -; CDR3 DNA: TGTGCCATCAGTGAGTCGATGACAGCCGTATATGGCTACACCTTC; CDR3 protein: CAISESMTAVYGYTF
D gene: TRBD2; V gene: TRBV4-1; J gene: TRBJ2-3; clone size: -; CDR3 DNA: TGCGCCAGCAGCCCCGGGACTAGCGGCACAGATACGCAGTATTTT; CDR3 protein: CASSPGTSGTDTQYF
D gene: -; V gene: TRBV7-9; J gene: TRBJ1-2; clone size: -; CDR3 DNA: TGTGCCAGCAGCTTCCCTGGACAGAGGGGCTACACCTTC; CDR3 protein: CASSFPGQRGYTF
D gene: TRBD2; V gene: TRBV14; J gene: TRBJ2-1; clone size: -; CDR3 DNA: TGTGCCAGCAGCCAATTCACTAGCGGGTACAATGAGCAGTTCTTC; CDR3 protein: CASSQFTSGYNEQFF
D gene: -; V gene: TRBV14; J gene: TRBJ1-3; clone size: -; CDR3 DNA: TGTGCCAGCAGCCCCCGTATGTACTCTGGAAACACCATATATTTT; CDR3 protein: CASSPRMYSGNTIYF
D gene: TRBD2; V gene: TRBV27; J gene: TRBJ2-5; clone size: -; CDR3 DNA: TGTGCCAGCAGCCTCAGCGGGATAGGGGTCCCGGAGACCCAGTACTTC; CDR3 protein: CASSLSGIGVPETQYF
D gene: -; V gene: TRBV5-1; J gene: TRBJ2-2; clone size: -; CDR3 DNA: TGCGCCAGCAGCTCCAACAGGGCACGTAGCACCGGGGAGCTGTTTTTT; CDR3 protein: CASSSNRARSTGELFF
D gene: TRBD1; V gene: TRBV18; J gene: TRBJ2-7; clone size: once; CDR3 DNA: TGTGCCAGCTCACCCCGGACAGGGAGCTCCTACGAGCAGTACTTC; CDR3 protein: CASSPRTGSSYEQYF
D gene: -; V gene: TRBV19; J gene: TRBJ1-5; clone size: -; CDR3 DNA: TGTGCCAGTAGTCCGGGCTCAACGAGGACTTATCAGCCCCAGCATTTT; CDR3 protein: CASSPGSTRTYQPQHF
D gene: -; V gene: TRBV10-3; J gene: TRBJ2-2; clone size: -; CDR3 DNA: TGTGCCATCAGTGAGCGGGCGAACACCGGGGAGCTGTTTTTT; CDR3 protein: CAISERANTGELFF
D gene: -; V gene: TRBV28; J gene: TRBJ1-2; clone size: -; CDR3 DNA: TGTGCCAGCAGCCGGACAGCCTCTCACTATGGCTACACCTTC; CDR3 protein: CASSRTASHYGYTF
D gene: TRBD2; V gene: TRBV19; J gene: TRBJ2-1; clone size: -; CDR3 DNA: TGTGCCAGTAGTGCGCGACTAGCGGGAGGGCCTAATGAGCAGTTCTTC; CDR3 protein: CASSARLAGGPNEQFF
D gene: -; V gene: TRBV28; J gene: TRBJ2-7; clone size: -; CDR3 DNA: TGTGCCAGCAGTTTAAGAGGGAGCGAGTCCTACGAGCAGTACTTC; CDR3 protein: CASSLRGSESYEQYF